The source of this TCR beta chain is a study of breast tumors, draining lymph nodes, adjacent tissues. Study observations and caveats: That most tumor T cells come from lymph nodes remained unproven. Tumors had less TCR diversity than lymph nodes, more than nontumor tissue.

Samples came from axillary lymph nodes draining the breast cancer. The CDR3 runs to 14 residues. Germline assignment: CDR1 SNHLY and CDR2 FYNNEI. V lost 7 bases, J lost 7 bases, and 14 bases lay in between. MiXCR was run by TCRdb on the multiplex PCR reads, yielding one entry per CDR3 protein. Of 70,000 to 95,000 distinct CDR3 sequences in the sample, about 21% are singletons; the top ten hold 2% to 3%. This clonotype was observed many times. The antigen is not known. The chain links TRBV2 to TRBJ1-6; D remains ambiguous. Sample: axillary lymph node tissue. The source is a female donor with breast cancer. Some clones in this sample may be carry-over from other donors' samples. As DNA, the CDR3 is TGTGCCAGCAAGGGCCTCGGGGTAAATTCACCCCTCCACTTT. Translating it yields CASKGLGVNSPLHF.